The 7 T cell receptor beta chains below were found in one sample sequenced in a study of blood T cell repertoires in COVID-19. Sequencing used immunoSEQ multiplex PCR; TCRdb keeps in-frame clones, though not all of them. The table includes about 160,000 clones, 76% detected once. Sequencing was performed on peripheral blood. The origin of the receptors is a woman aged 80 or over with acute or convalescent COVID-19.

The V call is TRBV19, the J call TRBJ1-1; D ambiguous. The CDR3 spans 14 residues. From germline, CDR1 is LNHDA and CDR2 SQIVND (reference sequence). Trimming stripped 5 bases from V and 1 base from J, with 11 bases between. The CDR3 DNA sequence: TGTGCCAGTAGTGTATCAGTTACGAACACTGAAGCTTTCTTT. Amino acids: CASSVSVTNTEAFF.

V usage is TRBV5-1 and J usage is TRBJ1-4, with D tentatively TRBD1 (6 bases). Looked up from germline, CDR1 is SGHRS and CDR2 is YFSETQ. Trimming shortened V by 0 bases and J by 3 bases, and 12 bases separated the two germline ends. The CDR3 consists of 16 residues. Here the CDR3 reads CASSLGPQGANEKLFF. For the CDR3, the DNA is TGCGCCAGCAGCTTGGGGCCACAGGGTGCTAATGAAAAACTGTTTTTT.

This clone was counted a few times. V is TRBV19 and J is TRBJ2-5; 12 nucleotides match TRBD1. The CDR3 has 14 residues. V dropped 3 bases and J dropped 5; count of bases not matched to a gene: 1. Per germline, CDR1 LNHDA and CDR2 SQIVND (reference sequence). The DNA of the CDR3 is TGTGCCAGTAGTATGGGGACAGGGGGCGAGACCCAGTACTTC. It codes for CASSMGTGGETQYF. The variable domain in full, completed from reference TRBV19 and TRBJ2-5, reads DGGITQSPKYLFRKEGQNVTLSCEQNLNHDAMYWYRQDPGQGLRLIYYSQIVNDFQKGDIAEGYSVSREKKESFPLTVTSAQKNPTAFYLCASSMGTGGETQYFGPGTRLLVL.

The rearrangement links TRBV4-2 to TRBJ2-7; TRBD1 aligns across 7 bases. CDR1 and CDR2 (germline): LGHNA, YNFKEQ. Trimming removed 0 bases from V and 6 bases from J; junction bases left unmatched: 14. The CDR3 sequence is 17 residues long. This CDR3 reads CASSQDWYRGRISEQYF. The CDR3 region has the DNA TGTGCCAGCAGCCAAGATTGGTATAGGGGGCGAATCTCCGAGCAGTACTTC.

The rearrangement uses TRBV9 and TRBJ2-3; D is ambiguous. The V and J ends lost 2 bases and 0 bases respectively, with 7 bases between them. This CDR3 region has 14 residues. CDR1 and CDR2 (germline): SGDLS, YYNGEE. The CDR3 reads CASSVLTSTDTQYF. In DNA form, the CDR3 reads TGTGCCAGCAGCGTGTTGACAAGCACAGATACGCAGTATTTT.

The rearrangement uses TRBV5-1 and TRBJ2-7, with TRBD1 as a possible D gene (6 bases). Germline CDR1 reads SGHRS; CDR2 reads YFSETQ. V dropped 0 bases and J dropped 6 bases, with 16 bases sitting between them. The CDR3 sequence is 15 residues long. As DNA, the CDR3 is TGCGCCAGCAGCTTGGTCCCAGGGGAGTGGTCCGAGCAGTACTTC. This codes for CASSLVPGEWSEQYF.

The chain is built from TRBV5-1 and TRBJ2-1, with 10 bases fitting TRBD1. Germline CDR1 and CDR2: SGHRS and YFSETQ. V lost 3 bases and J lost 7; bases outside the gene matches: 10. The CDR3 runs 16 residues. This CDR3 is CASSWSPGQGGNEQFF. CDR3 DNA: TGCGCCAGCAGCTGGTCCCCTGGACAGGGGGGAAATGAGCAGTTCTTC.